This TCR beta chain came from a study of blood T cell repertoires in COVID-19. In the study overall: COVID-19 samples from acute and convalescent phases originated in the United States, Italy and Spain. T cells, B-cell-depleted T cells, or PBMCs provided the cDNA or gDNA that served as material.

The CDR3 is made up of 15 amino acids. V lost 4 bases to trimming and J lost 2 bases; unmatched junction nucleotides: 5. Germline V gives CDR1 LGHNA, CDR2 YNFKEQ. Authors' analysis steps: Nucleated cell number was recorded as an estimate derived from reference gene primer amplification. Method: immunoSEQ multiplex PCR; TCRdb's copy keeps in-frame clones and lacks some. V and J calls and clone size are those listed in that table; D and trimming were worked out from the DNA. The data hold tens of thousands of clones, with approximately 67% observed a single time. Sample: peripheral blood. This chain links TRBV4-2 with TRBJ2-7; the match to TRBD2 covers 10 bases. The receptor comes from a human donor in a cohort sampled during active COVID-19. CDR3 coding DNA: TGTGCCAGCAGCCCTTCTGGGACTAGCGCCTACGAGCAGTACTTC. This codes for CASSPSGTSAYEQYF.